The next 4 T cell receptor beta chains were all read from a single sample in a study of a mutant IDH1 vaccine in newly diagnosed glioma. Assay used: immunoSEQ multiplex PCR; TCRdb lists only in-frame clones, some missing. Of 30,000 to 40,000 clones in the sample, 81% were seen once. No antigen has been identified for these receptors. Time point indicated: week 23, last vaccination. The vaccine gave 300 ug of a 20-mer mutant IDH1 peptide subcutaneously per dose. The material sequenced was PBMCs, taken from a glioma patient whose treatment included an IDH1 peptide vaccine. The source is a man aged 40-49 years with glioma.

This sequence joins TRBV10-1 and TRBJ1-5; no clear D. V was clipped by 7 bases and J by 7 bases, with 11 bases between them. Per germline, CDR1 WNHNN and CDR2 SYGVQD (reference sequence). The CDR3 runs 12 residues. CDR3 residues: CASTAIPQPQHF. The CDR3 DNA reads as TGCGCCAGCACGGCCATTCCCCAGCCCCAGCATTTT.

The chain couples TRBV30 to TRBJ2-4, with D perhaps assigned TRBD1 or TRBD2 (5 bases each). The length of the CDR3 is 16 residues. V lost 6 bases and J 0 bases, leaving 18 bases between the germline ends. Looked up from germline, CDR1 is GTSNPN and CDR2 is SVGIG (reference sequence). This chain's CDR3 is CACCARGGLAKNIQYF. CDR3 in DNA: TGTGCCTGCTGTGCGAGGGGCGGCCTAGCCAAAAACATTCAGTACTTC.

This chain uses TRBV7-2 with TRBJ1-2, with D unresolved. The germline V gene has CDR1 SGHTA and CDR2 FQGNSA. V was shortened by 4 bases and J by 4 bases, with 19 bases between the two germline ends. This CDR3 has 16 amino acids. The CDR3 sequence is CASSSPGRTQGYGYTF. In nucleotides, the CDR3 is TGTGCCAGCAGCTCACCCGGACGCACGCAAGGCTATGGCTACACCTTC. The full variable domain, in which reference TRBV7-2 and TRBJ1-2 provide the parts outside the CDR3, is GAGVSQSPSNKVTEKGKDVELRCDPISGHTALYWYRQSLGQGLEFLIYFQGNSAPDKSGLPSDRFSAERTGGSVSTLTIQRTQQEDSAVYLCASSSPGRTQGYGYTFGSGTRLTVV.

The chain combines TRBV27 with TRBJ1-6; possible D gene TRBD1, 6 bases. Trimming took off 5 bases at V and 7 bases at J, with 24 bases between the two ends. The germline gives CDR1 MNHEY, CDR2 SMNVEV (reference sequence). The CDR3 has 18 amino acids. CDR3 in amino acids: CASSVVGLGGGQNSPLHF. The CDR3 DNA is TGTGCCAGCAGTGTCGTTGGCCTGGGTGGGGGGCAAAATTCACCCCTCCACTTT.